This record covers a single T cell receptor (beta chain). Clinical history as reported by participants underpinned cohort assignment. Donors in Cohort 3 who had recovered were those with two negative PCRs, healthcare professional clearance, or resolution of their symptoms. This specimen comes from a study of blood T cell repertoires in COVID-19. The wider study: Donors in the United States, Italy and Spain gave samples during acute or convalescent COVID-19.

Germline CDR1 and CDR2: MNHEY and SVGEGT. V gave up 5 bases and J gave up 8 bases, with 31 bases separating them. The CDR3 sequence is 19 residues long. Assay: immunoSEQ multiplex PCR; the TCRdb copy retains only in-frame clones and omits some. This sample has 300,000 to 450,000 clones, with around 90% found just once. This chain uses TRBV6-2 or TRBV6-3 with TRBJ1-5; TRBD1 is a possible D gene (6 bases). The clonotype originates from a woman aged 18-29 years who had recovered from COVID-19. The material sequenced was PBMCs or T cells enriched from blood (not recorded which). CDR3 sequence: CASSGTDTGTGLLTEPQHF. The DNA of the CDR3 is TGTGCCAGCAGTGGTACTGATACAGGGACCGGACTCCTTACGGAGCCCCAGCATTTT.